This T cell receptor (beta chain) was recorded in a study of cytomegalovirus exposure and HLA in healthy donors (TCRdb year 2017). Turning to the overall study: According to an earlier analysis of a few hundred of the donors, 150 million to 200 million T cells yielded over 100 million unique TCR beta sequences and about 300 Gb of sequence data. A separate validation cohort of roughly 120 different subjects was used in addition to the approximately 640-subject first cohort. The number of typed donors differed by locus: about 620-640 for A, B, C, DRB1 and DQB1; about 520 for DQA1; approximately 600 for DPA1; and about 470 for DPB1. Using immunosequencing, the study profiled T cell repertoires from about 650 subjects and related those repertoires to cytomegalovirus serostatus. The study combined high-throughput TCR immunosequencing, statistical association of individual TCRs with disease status, and machine learning to predict cytomegalovirus infection status. An early release that covered about 600 HLA-typed donors contained approximately 290 gigabases of sequencing data and tens of millions of unique TCR sequences. HLA typing covered class I and class II loci at four-digit resolution. On average, roughly 250,000 unique TCR beta nucleotide sequences were sequenced per donor among about 400 genotyped donors of the cohort, with 15% to 20% of those sequences being non-productive. Donor age, sex, ethnicity and CMV serostatus were compiled together with the repertoire data. Four or five DR-DQ haplotypes were treated as single units for association and clustering because of strong linkage in the cohort. The genetic ancestry cluster associated with self-reported Caucasian donors included about four fifths of the roughly 400 genotyped donors. Every repertoire in the discovery cohort had been generated on one and the same sequencing platform. The study aimed to test whether cataloging public T cell receptors could reveal signatures of past pathogen exposure. In a later analysis, previously published TCR beta repertoires from roughly 710 donors were re-analyzed and high-resolution HLA genotyping was added so that TCR occurrence patterns could be studied. Genome-wide SNP genotypes for about 60% of the roughly 670 donors were used in a later genetic analysis, which treated that subset as a discovery cohort. In the later analysis, no new phenotypic data were used to find candidate immune exposures; instead, reliance was placed on TCR beta sequences and their occurrence across donors. An earlier analysis of 500 to 750 of the donors applied high-throughput TCR beta sequencing to assess whether each TCR beta V gene segment acted as functional or pseudogenic. Beyond this particular receptor, the publication reports: At a false discovery rate of 0.05, a later analysis linked some 18,000 TCR beta sequences to specific HLA alleles. Immune exposure information for the cohort was limited to CMV serostatus. In a later analysis, most CMV-associated TCR beta chains were found to appear HLA-restricted, with HLA associations seemingly driven largely by CMV exposure. A later genetic analysis reported fewer N-insertions in productive TCRs among donors in an Asian-associated ancestry cluster than the approximately 700-donor mean. Presence/absence analyses assumed roughly uniform sequencing depth across donors, an assumption that may not hold. Cytomegalovirus status was reported to be diagnosed by the classifier with high specificity and sensitivity in both the original and validation cohorts. Some IMGT-functional V segments, including TRBV6-2 and TRBV6-3, could not be distinguished by the 87-base-pair reads and were therefore excluded. A further reported finding was that TCR beta sequences accurately predicted the HLA-A and HLA-B alleles for most subjects in the first cohort. In a later analysis, the rate of TCR association differed among HLA loci, with DRB1 alleles having the most associated TCRs and HLA-C alleles having the fewest. Because some donors lacked HLA typing at each locus, the association tests relied only on the typed subset. Across donors, most TCR sequences were observed very rarely, whereas some public TCRs were present in many individuals. The earlier analysis of some 560 of the donors excluded roughly 16 rarely observed V segments, including chromosome 9 orphons, because counts were too low. In an earlier analysis of 587 of the donors, most TCR beta V segments appeared in productive rearrangements about 87% or about 30% of the time, broadly matching IMGT annotations. A total of some 180 TCR beta chains were listed by the study as associated with cytomegalovirus. In a later analysis, several top co-occurrence clusters were reported to appear linked to parvovirus B19, influenza, CMV and Epstein-Barr virus. V-gene and J-gene trimming of TCR beta chains was associated with a missense DCLRE1C variant in a later genetic analysis, and the association was replicated in an independent cohort. When HLA alleles, especially DR and DQ, strongly co-occurred, TCR associations were difficult to assign to individual alleles. In this cohort, only TCR beta chains were sequenced, and detectable features were limited by the absence of alpha or paired-chain data. Three of the identified cytomegalovirus-associated TCR beta chains were confirmed in vitro to be specific for cytomegalovirus antigens. In a later analysis, HLA-associated TCR beta chains showed more clonal expansion and lower generation probabilities than non-associated chains that were equally common. According to the authors, the approach could potentially be generalized to other disease states and immunological phenotypes. Linkage disequilibrium might explain the correlated functional status among segregating V segments, but an unknown experimental factor could not be excluded. The sequencing pipeline was judged likely to have produced a cluster of highly shared sequence variants as a technical artifact.

The CDR3 runs 13 amino acids, cysteine and phenylalanine included. Left in the record is the CDR3 DNA by itself, 39 bases read in frame from the first base. CDR1 and CDR2 were assigned from the germline V gene as SNHLY and FYNNEI. V lost 5 bases and J lost 0 bases; the stretch between them is 8 bases long. As regards this clone: This clone's antigen is unknown. No base-level quality is on record; no much larger clone is a single base apart.

Libraries were prepared through the immunoSEQ multiplex PCR assay. A mixture of 60 forward primers for TCR Vbeta segments and 13 reverse primers for TCR Jbeta segments was used in the multiplex PCR. Amplification of the CDR3 region of rearranged TCR beta genes was performed with a multiplex PCR assay on genomic DNA. On the Illumina HiSeq System, the amplified TCR beta libraries were sequenced as 87-base-pair reads. Under the source paper's analysis protocol: In a later analysis, tens of millions of unique TCR beta chains were counted across the roughly 610 repertoires, and around 11 million of these chains were shared by at least two donors. A nearest-neighbor algorithm error-corrected the raw reads and collapsed the reads into unique sequences, merging closely related sequences to remove PCR and sequencing errors. CDR3 sequences were aligned to IMGT reference sequences to assign V, D and J gene segments. For a sequence to be retained, a match of at least six nucleotides was required to both a V gene segment and a J gene segment. A rearrangement was called productive if the CDR3 had no stop codons and remained in frame with V and J, and every other rearrangement was called non-productive. CDR3 was defined by IMGT convention, running from the second conserved V-encoded cysteine to the conserved J-encoded phenylalanine. In an earlier analysis of around 600 of the donors, sequences lacking an unambiguous match to a single V gene segment were excluded. An earlier analysis of fewer than 750 of the donors called V segments functional above 56.7% productive rearrangements and segregating when the between-donor standard deviation exceeded 5%. A statistical classification framework was built to diagnose cytomegalovirus status from the catalog of TCR beta chain sequences. In a later analysis, TCR nucleotide sequences were compared against IMGT/GENE-DB human TR gene sequences so that V and J genes could be assigned. In a later analysis, CDR3 sequences and most-parsimonious VDJ recombination scenarios were assigned using the TCRdist pipeline. In a later analysis, each TCR beta chain was defined by its CDR3 amino acid sequence together with its V-gene family, and reads lacking a unique V-gene family were excluded. To address suspected cross-contamination and a sequencing artifact, a later analysis removed 450 to 700 highly shared, low-generation-probability nucleotide sequences. In a later analysis, a clonal expansion index was calculated for each public chain from normalized within-repertoire ranks of inferred template counts. In a later analysis, generation probabilities were computed with a VDJ recombination model fitted to out-of-frame rearrangements, and the resulting probabilities were checked against IGoR. Hypergeometric tests were used in a later analysis to score TCR-TCR, TCR-HLA and TCR-CMV co-occurrence, with a repertoire-size bias correction applied to the TCR pairs. In a later analysis, false discovery rates were estimated by permuting HLA or CMV assignments 20 times. In a later analysis, co-occurring TCRs were grouped using DBSCAN, and TCRdist sequence similarity was added for clustering within HLA-allele-positive subsets. For co-occurrence clustering, repertoires with fewer than 30,000 or more than 120,000 public chains were excluded, along with five or six repertoires with anomalous nucleotide sharing. Not all clones reach the TCRdb copy of this immuneACCESS table, which keeps in-frame sequences only. Checked studies attribute under half of the gap to unresolved V genes and leave the rest unexplained. That table gives V, J and clone size, and the DNA gave D and trimming. The sample data list some 200,000 clones, and about 81% of these were observed just once. The ten largest clones represent about 0.78% of the sample.

In total, 666 healthy bone marrow donors made up the cohort. Cohort members were all nominally healthy when sampled, although unrecorded immune exposures were likely present. The donor was CMV seronegative and belonged to the group of approximately 320 seronegative cohort members. A peripheral blood sample was collected from each donor, and TCR beta sequencing was performed on peripheral blood mononuclear cells. Genomic DNA was extracted from the blood cell samples with the Qiagen DNeasy Blood Extraction Kit. The sample taken for sequencing was PBMCs. The V gene is TRBV2 and the J gene is TRBJ2-7; the D region possibly corresponds to TRBD2 (5 bases align). The origin of this receptor is a woman younger than 30 in good health and CMV-seronegative. The CDR3 loop reads CASSKRYSYEQYF. The bases read TGTGCCAGCAGTAAGCGGTACTCCTACGAGCAGTACTTC.